Listed here are 5 T cell receptor beta chains from one sample, sequenced in a study of human T cells and chemical hapten exposure. TCRdb redid the calling of the RACE reads with MiXCR, one entry per CDR3 protein. The sample consists of 50,000 or so distinct CDR3 sequences, about 10% of them appearing once. Time point denoted: patch test 1, 2 weeks after DPC sensitization. The treatment is: therapeutic diphenylcyclopropenone sensitization with weekly scalp DPC. The source material was whole blood, sampled in connection with sensitization to the hapten diphenylcyclopropenone (DPC). These receptors were collected from a woman aged 50 to 60 with alopecia areata. Some clones in this sample may be carry-over from other donors' samples.

This clonotype was seen ten or more times. This chain uses TRBV20-1 with TRBJ2-1; 10 bases map to TRBD2. Unmatched junction bases numbered 9, after V lost 3 bases and J lost 4 bases. This CDR3 has 16 amino acids. Germline CDR1 and CDR2: DFQATT and SNEGSKA (reference sequence). Here the CDR3 reads CSARDSGRTLYNEQFF. CDR3 coding DNA: TGCAGTGCTAGGGATAGCGGGAGGACCCTATACAATGAGCAGTTCTTC.

This clonotype was counted between two and nine times. The chain joins TRBV7-2 to TRBJ2-3; 10 nucleotides line up with TRBD2. The CDR3 consists of 17 residues. Germline-derived CDR1 and CDR2 are SGHTA and FQGNSA. Trimming cost V 2 bases and J 0 bases; bases outside gene matches: 5. CDR3 nucleotide sequence: TGTGCCAGCAGCTTACGGGCAGCGGGAGGGAGCACAGATACGCAGTATTTT. This gives the protein CASSLRAAGGSTDTQYF. The entire variable domain, with the rest obtained from reference TRBV7-2 and TRBJ2-3, is as follows: GAGVSQSPSNKVTEKGKDVELRCDPISGHTALYWYRQSLGQGLEFLIYFQGNSAPDKSGLPSDRFSAERTGGSVSTLTIQRTQQEDSAVYLCASSLRAAGGSTDTQYFGPGTRLTVL.

In its sample, this clonotype was seen many times. The V and J genes are TRBV6-5 and TRBJ2-1; 9 bases are shared with TRBD2. Unmatched junction bases numbered 6, after V lost 5 bases and J lost 4 bases. Germline CDR1 MNHEY, CDR2 SVGAGI. The CDR3 loop spans 15 amino acids. The CDR3 spells CASSASSGTYNEQFF. The CDR3 DNA reads as TGTGCCAGCAGTGCGTCTAGCGGGACATACAATGAGCAGTTCTTC.

This clonotype came up many times. This rearrangement joins TRBV5-1 to TRBJ2-7, with D perhaps TRBD1 (6 bases). With 0 bases removed from V and 2 bases from J, the gap between germline ends came to 18 bases. The CDR3 loop spans 17 amino acids. Germline loops: CDR1 SGHRS, CDR2 YFSETQ. The CDR3 protein is CASSLGTTGLLTYEQYF. CDR3 in DNA: TGCGCCAGCAGCTTGGGCACAACAGGGTTGCTTACCTACGAGCAGTACTTC.

The table lists this clonotype with many counts. The chain has TRBV20-1 and TRBJ2-3; 7 nucleotides agree with TRBD1. V shed 2 bases, J shed 5 bases, and the junction held 4 bases outside the gene matches. In germline, CDR1 is DFQATT, CDR2 SNEGSKA (reference sequence). This CDR3 has 13 residues. The CDR3 here is CSARSRGLDTQYF. In DNA form, the CDR3 reads TGCAGTGCTAGATCTAGGGGGCTAGATACGCAGTATTTT.